The clone carrying this TCR beta chain was detected ten times or more. The CDR3 runs 16 residues. Per germline, CDR1 DFQATT and CDR2 SNEGSKA (reference sequence). This sample is drawn from a study of CD8 T cells in ankylosing spondylitis. TCRdb recomputed calls from the 5' RACE reads with MiXCR, one row per CDR3 protein. The sample carries 200,000 to 300,000 distinct CDR3 sequences, roughly 10% recorded once. The sequence was obtained from a male donor with ankylosing spondylitis or in good health (not recorded which). This chain links TRBV20-1 with TRBJ1-1, with D hard to call. The source material was blood, either unsorted or a sorted T cell fraction (not recorded which). Written as DNA, the CDR3 is TGCAGAGCTCTGGCTGGCAGGCGCCAGGTGAGGACTGAAGCTTTCTTT. It codes for CRALAGRRQVRTEAFF.